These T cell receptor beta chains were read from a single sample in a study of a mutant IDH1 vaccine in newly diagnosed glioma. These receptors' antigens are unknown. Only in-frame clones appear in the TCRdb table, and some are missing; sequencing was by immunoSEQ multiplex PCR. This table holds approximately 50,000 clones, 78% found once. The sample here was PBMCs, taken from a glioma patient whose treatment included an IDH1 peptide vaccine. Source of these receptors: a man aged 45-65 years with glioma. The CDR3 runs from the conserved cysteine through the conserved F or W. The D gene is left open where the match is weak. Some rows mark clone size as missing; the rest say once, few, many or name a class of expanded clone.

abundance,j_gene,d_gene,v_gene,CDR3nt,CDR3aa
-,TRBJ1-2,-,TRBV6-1,TGTGCCAGCAGTGAGCAAGGGGCAGGGACCACCTATGGCTACACCTTC,CASSEQGAGTTYGYTF
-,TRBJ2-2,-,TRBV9,TGTGCCAGCAGCCCCGAGGGGTGGACCGGGGAGCTGTTTTTT,CASSPEGWTGELFF
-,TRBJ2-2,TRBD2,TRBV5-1,TGCGCCAGCAGCTTGGCCTCTAGCGGGGGATCTTCGGGGGAGCTGTTTTTT,CASSLASSGGSSGELFF
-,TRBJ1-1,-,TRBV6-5,TGTGCCAGCAGTTACTCGAGGGTTACTGAAGCTTTCTTT,CASSYSRVTEAFF
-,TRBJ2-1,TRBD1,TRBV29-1,TGCAGCGTCGGGGGGGGACAGGGGTTCGACAATGAGCAGTTCTTC,CSVGGGQGFDNEQFF
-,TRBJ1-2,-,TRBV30,TGTGCCTGGAAAGGATCGGGGACCGCCGTGGGCTATGGCTACACCTTC,CAWKGSGTAVGYGYTF
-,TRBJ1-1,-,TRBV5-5,TGTGCCAGCAGCTGGGGGACTATCGCGAACACTGAAGCTTTCTTT,CASSWGTIANTEAFF
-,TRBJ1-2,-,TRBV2,TGTGCCAGCAGTCCCATAGATGGCTACACCTTC,CASSPIDGYTF
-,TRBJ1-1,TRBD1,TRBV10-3,TGTGCCACTGAACAGGGGGCAGGCACTGAAGCTTTCTTT,CATEQGAGTEAFF
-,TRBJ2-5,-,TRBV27,TGTGCCAGCAGTCCTCACAGTCAAGAGACCCAGTACTTC,CASSPHSQETQYF
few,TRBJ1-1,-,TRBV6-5,TGTGCCACTTCTCTCGGAGGGCGGCCTGCTTTCTTT,CATSLGGRPAFF
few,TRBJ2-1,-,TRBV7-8,TGTGCCAGCAGCTGGGGTGGGGATGAGCAGTTCTTC,CASSWGGDEQFF
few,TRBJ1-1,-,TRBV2,TGTGCCAGCAGTGAAGAGATGACGGCTTTCTTT,CASSEEMTAFF
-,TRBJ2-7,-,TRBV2,TGTGCCAGCAGGGAAAGGGAGACCCGCTACGAGCAGTACTTC,CASRERETRYEQYF
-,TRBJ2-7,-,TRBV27,TGTGCCAGCAGTTCTCTGGACAGAATTCTCTACGAGCAGTACTTC,CASSSLDRILYEQYF
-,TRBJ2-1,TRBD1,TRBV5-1,TGCGCCAGCAGCGCAGGACAGGCTAGGGATGAGCAGTTCTTC,CASSAGQARDEQFF
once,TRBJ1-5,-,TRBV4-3,TGCGCCAGCAGCCAAGATTGGAGTAGCAATCAGCCCCAGCATTTT,CASSQDWSSNQPQHF
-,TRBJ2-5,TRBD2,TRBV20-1,TGCAGTGCGGGGGGGGGAGAGACCCAGTACTTC,CSAGGGETQYF
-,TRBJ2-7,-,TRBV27,TGTGCCAGCAGTTACTTAGGGGGCTACGAGCAGTACTTC,CASSYLGGYEQYF
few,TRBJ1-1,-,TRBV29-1,TGCAGCGTTGACAGAACGATCATGAACACTGAAGCTTTCTTT,CSVDRTIMNTEAFF
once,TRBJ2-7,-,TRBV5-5,TGTGCCAGCAGCCCGGGCCGGGGATACTACGAGCAGTACTTC,CASSPGRGYYEQYF
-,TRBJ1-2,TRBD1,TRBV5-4,TGTGCCAGCAGCTTGCCCGGACAGGGGAGCTATGGCTACACCTTC,CASSLPGQGSYGYTF
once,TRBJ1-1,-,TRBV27,TGTGCCAGCAGCATCGCGGGCAAGAACACTGAAGCTTTCTTT,CASSIAGKNTEAFF
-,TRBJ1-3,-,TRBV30,TGTGCCTGGAACAAGAACTCTGGAAACACCATATATTTT,CAWNKNSGNTIYF
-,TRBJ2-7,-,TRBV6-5,TGTGCCAGCACCTTTAGGGGGGGAGTCTCCTACGAGCAGTACTTC,CASTFRGGVSYEQYF
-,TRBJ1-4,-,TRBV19,TGTGCCACCTCGGGGGGGGCCCGAATGACGGAACTGTTTTTT,CATSGGARMTELFF
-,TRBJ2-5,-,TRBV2,TGTGCCAGCGGGACGTACCAAGAGACCCAGTACTTC,CASGTYQETQYF
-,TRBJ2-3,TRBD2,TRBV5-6,TGTGCCAGCAGCTTCCGGCGGGGGGGCCTGGCAGATACGCAGTATTTT,CASSFRRGGLADTQYF
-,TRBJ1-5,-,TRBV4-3,TGCGCCAGCAGCCAAGATATAAGAGGGAGCAATCAGCCCCAGCATTTT,CASSQDIRGSNQPQHF
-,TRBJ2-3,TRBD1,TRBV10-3,TGTGCCATCAGTGACCCTCGACAGGGGCTAACAGATACGCAGTATTTT,CAISDPRQGLTDTQYF
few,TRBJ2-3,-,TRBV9,TGTGCCAGCAGCGTAGAGTCAGATACGCAGTATTTT,CASSVESDTQYF
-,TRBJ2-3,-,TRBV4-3,TGCGCCAGCAGCCAAGATCGGAGGACAGATACGCAGTATTTT,CASSQDRRTDTQYF
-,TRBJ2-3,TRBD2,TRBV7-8,TGTGCCAGCAGCCGACAGCGGACTAGAGGTACGCAGTATTTT,CASSRQRTRGTQYF
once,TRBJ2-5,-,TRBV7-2,TGTGCCAGCAGCCCCGGGACAACCCAAGAGACCCAGTACTTC,CASSPGTTQETQYF
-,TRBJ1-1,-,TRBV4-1,TGCGCCAGCAGCCAAGATTACCCTGTGGGACGCACTGAAGCTTTCTTT,CASSQDYPVGRTEAFF
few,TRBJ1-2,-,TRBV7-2,TGTGCCAGCAGCTTTGGGCATCCATATGGCTACACCTTC,CASSFGHPYGYTF
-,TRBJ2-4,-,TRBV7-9,TGTGCCAGCAGCTTAGCGGGGCAGATGATTCAGTACTTC,CASSLAGQMIQYF
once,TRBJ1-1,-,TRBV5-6,TGTGCCAGCAGCTGGGGAACGGACGGGGCCGCTTTCTTT,CASSWGTDGAAFF
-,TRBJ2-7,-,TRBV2,TGTGCCAGCAGGAAGGGGACCGCTGACGGCTACGAGCAGTACTTC,CASRKGTADGYEQYF